The 8 T cell receptor beta chains below come from one sample, sequenced in a study of OX40 agonist ivuxolimab in advanced cancers. Library generation was performed with the immunoSEQ multiplex PCR assay. The clones in this table, taken by TCRdb from immuneACCESS, are in-frame only. Not every clone is retained; where verified, under half of the shortfall comes from an unresolved V gene, and the cause of the rest is unknown. The sample data list 85,000 to 100,000 clones, and 85% to 95% of these were observed just once. Jointly, the top ten make up 0.26% of the sample. Sequenced material: CD4+ or CD8+ T cells sorted from blood, taken in a trial of the OX40 agonist ivuxolimab. These receptors originate from an adult with an advanced solid tumor such as melanoma, head and neck, liver or kidney cancer.

The chain couples TRBV7-9 to TRBJ2-1; TRBD2 agrees at 7 bases. From germline, CDR1 is SEHNR and CDR2 FQNEAQ (reference sequence). V trimming: 1 base; J trimming: 7 bases; junction bases outside the gene matches: 7. The CDR3 length is 15 residues. This CDR3 is CASSLGAGWENEQFF. The DNA of the CDR3 is TGTGCCAGCAGCTTAGGAGCGGGATGGGAAAATGAGCAGTTCTTC.

V gene TRBV19 combines with J gene TRBJ1-5; D might be TRBD1 (6 bases). This CDR3 is 14 amino acids long. Trimming pared 6 bases from V and 6 bases from J, leaving 15 bases between. The germline gives CDR1 LNHDA, CDR2 SQIVND (reference sequence). The CDR3 is CASSRGGSVQPQHF. CDR3 bases: TGTGCCAGTAGCAGGGGTGGCTCGGTTCAGCCCCAGCATTTT.

The gene calls are TRBV30 and TRBJ1-1, with D tentatively TRBD1 (6 bases). The CDR3 spans 13 residues. Germline V CDR1 and CDR2: GTSNPN, SVGIG (reference sequence). Between the trimmed V and J ends, which lost 4 bases and 5 bases, there was a span of 14 bases. CDR3: CAWTQGRKTEAFF. As DNA, the CDR3 is TGTGCCTGGACTCAGGGGCGCAAGACTGAAGCTTTCTTT. The whole variable domain, remainder taken from reference TRBV30 and TRBJ1-1, is SQTIHQWPATLVQPVGSPLSLECTVEGTSNPNLYWYRQAAGRGLQLLFYSVGIGQISSEVPQNLSASRPQDRQFILSSKKLLLSDSGFYLCAWTQGRKTEAFFGQGTRLTVV.

The chain recombines TRBV5-1 with TRBJ2-1; the D is unclear. Germline V gene sequence: CDR1 SGHRS, CDR2 YFSETQ. V was pared by 7 bases and J by 5 bases, with 13 bases between. The CDR3 is 13 amino acids. The DNA for the CDR3 is TGCGCCAGCCGACCCTTGGGGAACAATGAGCAGTTCTTC. It translates to CASRPLGNNEQFF.

The chain has TRBV6-6 and TRBJ1-2, with D tentatively TRBD1 (6 bases). This CDR3 spans 12 amino acids. The germline gives CDR1 MNHNY, CDR2 SVGAGI (reference sequence). V was shortened by 7 bases and J by 7 bases, with 13 bases between the two germline ends. The CDR3 bases are TGTGCCAGCACCACAGGACAGCCTGGCTACACCTTC. This codes for CASTTGQPGYTF.

V gene TRBV4-2 combines with J gene TRBJ2-3, with 7 bases aligning to TRBD2. Germline CDR1 is LGHNA and CDR2 is YNFKEQ. This CDR3 spans 17 amino acids. The V segment lost 0 bases and the J segment 7 bases; nucleotides outside the gene matches: 13. The chain's CDR3 is CASSQDVRTSGANTQYF. The CDR3 nucleotides are TGTGCCAGCAGCCAAGACGTACGTACGAGCGGGGCAAATACGCAGTATTTT.

This chain uses TRBV28 with TRBJ2-5; D remains ambiguous. The length of the CDR3 is 12 residues. The ends were cut back, 5 bases at V and 7 bases at J, with 11 bases in the middle. CDR1 MDHEN and CDR2 SYDVKM come from the germline V gene. This chain's CDR3 is CASSPHGGTQYF. CDR3 nucleotides: TGTGCCAGCAGTCCTCACGGTGGGACCCAGTACTTC.

About this clone: Mismatch with germline at one junction end may stem from a read error. The chain employs TRBV18 and TRBJ2-1; TRBD2 matches 12 bases. The CDR3 runs to 13 residues. Germline V CDR1 and CDR2: KGHSH, LQKENI. The CDR3 spells CASSPNTSGGHIF. The CDR3 DNA sequence: TGTGCCAGCTCACCTAACACTAGCGGGGGGCACATCTTC. Looking up the rest from reference TRBV18 and TRBJ2-1 gives the full variable domain: NAGVMQNPRHLVRRRGQEARLRCSPMKGHSHVYWYRQLPEEGLKFMVYLQKENIIDESGMPKERFSAEFPKEGPSILRIQQVVRGDSAAYFCASSPNTSGGHIFGPGTRLTVL.